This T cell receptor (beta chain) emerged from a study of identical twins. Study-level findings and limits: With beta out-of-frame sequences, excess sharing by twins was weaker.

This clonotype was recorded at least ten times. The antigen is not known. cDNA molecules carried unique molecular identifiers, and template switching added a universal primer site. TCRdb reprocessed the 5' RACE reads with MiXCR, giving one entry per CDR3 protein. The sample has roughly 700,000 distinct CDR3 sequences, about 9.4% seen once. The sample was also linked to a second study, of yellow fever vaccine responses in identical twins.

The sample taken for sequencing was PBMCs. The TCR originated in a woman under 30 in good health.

CDR3 bases: TGTGCCAGCAGCCAAGTGGTGATAGAGACCCAGTACTTC. This translates into CASSQVVIETQYF. This sequence joins TRBV3-1 and TRBJ2-5; D unclear. The CDR3 extends over 13 amino acids. The ends were cut back, 1 base at V and 4 bases at J, with 7 bases in the middle. The germline V gene encodes CDR1 LGHDT and CDR2 YNNKEL (reference sequence).